This TCR beta chain was captured by sequencing in a study of T cells in Graves' hyperthyroidism and ophthalmopathy. This clonotype was detected a few times. Amplification of TCR beta CDR3 regions used RNA as the template. TCR CDR3 underwent first-round RT-PCR with the HTBI primer set. In TCRdb, the multiplex PCR reads were re-called with MiXCR into one record per CDR3 protein. The sample has 250,000 to 300,000 distinct CDR3 sequences, roughly an eighth seen once. The CDR3 consists of 15 residues. Germline V gene sequence: CDR1 SGHDN, CDR2 FVKESK. The V and J ends lost 5 bases and 1 base, in that order; junction bases with no gene match: 8.

The sample comprised blood. The genes are TRBV14 and TRBJ2-7; 7 bases match TRBD1. The TCR comes from a woman between 35 and 50 years old with Graves' hyperthyroidism. The CDR3 loop reads CASSYGQVGSYEQYF. Written as DNA, the CDR3 is TGTGCCAGCAGCTACGGACAGGTGGGATCCTACGAGCAGTACTTC.